These T cell receptor beta chains were read from a single sample in a study of CD8 T cells in Susac syndrome. A single record per CDR3 protein comes from TCRdb applying MiXCR to the immunoSEQ multiplex PCR reads. The sample carries roughly 140,000 distinct CDR3 sequences, roughly 95% recorded once. Sequenced sample: CD4+ T cells from PBMCs. These receptor sequences come from a human donor with Susac syndrome. CDR3s include the opening cysteine and the closing phenylalanine or tryptophan. The D gene is left open where the match is weak. The size entry is marked missing in some rows and otherwise reads once, few, many or a size class.

CDR3aa: CATSRDGGVGEKLFF
CDR3nt: TGTGCCACCAGCAGGGACGGCGGGGTCGGGGAAAAACTGTTTTTT
v_gene: TRBV15
j_gene: TRBJ1-4
len: 15
abundance: NA
d_gene: NA

CDR3aa: CATKNPLAGGNGYTF
CDR3nt: TGTGCCACCAAAAATCCCCTCGCAGGGGGAAATGGCTACACCTTC
v_gene: TRBV7-6
j_gene: TRBJ1-2
len: 15
abundance: NA
d_gene: TRBD1

CDR3aa: CASSLTASQETQYF
CDR3nt: TGCGCCAGCAGCCTGACAGCGAGCCAAGAGACCCAGTACTTC
v_gene: TRBV4-1
j_gene: TRBJ2-5
len: 14
abundance: NA
d_gene: NA

CDR3aa: CASSSSGDSPLHF
CDR3nt: TGTGCCAGCAGCTCTTCTGGAGATTCACCCCTCCACTTT
v_gene: TRBV7-9
j_gene: TRBJ1-6
len: 13
abundance: NA
d_gene: NA

CDR3aa: CASSQPGGRNIQYF
CDR3nt: TGTGCCAGCAGCCAACCAGGGGGGCGAAACATTCAGTACTTC
v_gene: TRBV3-1
j_gene: TRBJ2-4
len: 14
abundance: NA
d_gene: NA

CDR3aa: CSASLGAGDYGYTF
CDR3nt: TGCAGTGCTAGCTTGGGGGCCGGGGACTATGGCTACACCTTC
v_gene: TRBV20-1
j_gene: TRBJ1-2
len: 14
abundance: NA
d_gene: NA

CDR3aa: CASSKRGGAEAFF
CDR3nt: TGTGCCAGCAGTAAACGGGGGGGAGCTGAAGCTTTCTTT
v_gene: TRBV6-2/TRBV6-3
j_gene: TRBJ1-1
len: 13
abundance: NA
d_gene: NA

CDR3aa: CASSLAQETQYF
CDR3nt: TGTGCCAGCAGCTTAGCCCAAGAGACCCAGTACTTC
v_gene: TRBV7-6
j_gene: TRBJ2-5
len: 12
abundance: NA
d_gene: NA

CDR3aa: CASSLRDITSSYEQYF
CDR3nt: TGTGCCAGCAGCCTCCGGGACATCACTTCGTCCTACGAGCAGTACTTC
v_gene: TRBV9
j_gene: TRBJ2-7
len: 16
abundance: NA
d_gene: NA

CDR3aa: CASSQDGLGGRTNEKLFF
CDR3nt: TGTGCCAGCAGCCAAGATGGTCTGGGGGGCAGGACTAATGAAAAACTGTTTTTT
v_gene: TRBV3-1
j_gene: TRBJ1-4
len: 18
abundance: NA
d_gene: NA

CDR3aa: CASSQADIGNTEAFF
CDR3nt: TGTGCCAGCAGCCAAGCGGACATCGGGAACACTGAAGCTTTCTTT
v_gene: TRBV3-1
j_gene: TRBJ1-1
len: 15
abundance: NA
d_gene: NA

CDR3aa: CASSPGQGTYEQYF
CDR3nt: TGTGCCAGCTCACCGGGACAGGGTACCTACGAGCAGTACTTC
v_gene: TRBV12-3/TRBV12-4
j_gene: TRBJ2-7
len: 14
abundance: few
d_gene: TRBD1

CDR3aa: CASSQSGTGKFF
CDR3nt: TGCGCCAGCAGCCAGTCCGGGACAGGGAAGTTCTTC
v_gene: TRBV5-1
j_gene: TRBJ2-1
len: 12
abundance: NA
d_gene: TRBD1

CDR3aa: CASSQDEGHQETQYF
CDR3nt: TGTGCCAGCAGCCAAGATGAAGGTCACCAAGAGACCCAGTACTTC
v_gene: TRBV4-2
j_gene: TRBJ2-5
len: 15
abundance: NA
d_gene: NA

CDR3aa: CSASGRGGRNVLTF
CDR3nt: TGCAGTGCTAGTGGGCGGGGTGGGAGGAACGTCCTGACTTTC
v_gene: TRBV20-1
j_gene: TRBJ2-6
len: 14
abundance: NA
d_gene: NA

CDR3aa: CASSRDSPSEQFF
CDR3nt: TGCGCCAGCAGCCGGGACAGCCCCAGTGAGCAGTTCTTC
v_gene: TRBV5-1
j_gene: TRBJ2-1
len: 13
abundance: NA
d_gene: TRBD1

CDR3aa: CASKSGGIRGETQYF
CDR3nt: TGTGCCAGCAAATCCGGGGGGATCCGAGGGGAGACCCAGTACTTC
v_gene: TRBV28
j_gene: TRBJ2-5
len: 15
abundance: NA
d_gene: TRBD2

CDR3aa: CASSVGGASQPQHF
CDR3nt: TGCGCCAGCAGCGTAGGAGGGGCCAGTCAGCCCCAGCATTTT
v_gene: TRBV5-1
j_gene: TRBJ1-5
len: 14
abundance: NA
d_gene: NA

CDR3aa: CASIGGTPKNIQYF
CDR3nt: TGTGCCAGCATTGGCGGGACACCAAAAAACATTCAGTACTTC
v_gene: TRBV5-8
j_gene: TRBJ2-4
len: 14
abundance: NA
d_gene: NA

CDR3aa: CASSPHFSGEQYF
CDR3nt: TGTGCCAGCAGCCCCCACTTTAGCGGGGAACAGTACTTC
v_gene: TRBV11-1
j_gene: TRBJ2-7
len: 13
abundance: NA
d_gene: TRBD2

CDR3aa: CASSTTRGDEQYF
CDR3nt: TGTGCCAGCAGTACAACCAGGGGAGACGAGCAGTACTTC
v_gene: TRBV5-4
j_gene: TRBJ2-7
len: 13
abundance: NA
d_gene: NA

CDR3aa: CASSQGTNTEAFF
CDR3nt: TGTGCCAGCAGCCAGGGAACAAACACTGAAGCTTTCTTT
v_gene: TRBV3-1
j_gene: TRBJ1-1
len: 13
abundance: NA
d_gene: NA

CDR3aa: CASSIRSGGTDVETQYF
CDR3nt: TGCGCCAGCAGCATTAGAAGCGGTGGGACAGATGTAGAGACCCAGTACTTC
v_gene: TRBV5-1
j_gene: TRBJ2-5
len: 17
abundance: NA
d_gene: TRBD1

CDR3aa: CASSVGARGADNEQFF
CDR3nt: TGTGCCAGCAGCGTAGGAGCGCGGGGGGCCGACAATGAGCAGTTCTTC
v_gene: TRBV9
j_gene: TRBJ2-1
len: 16
abundance: NA
d_gene: TRBD2

CDR3aa: CASSPPTGKGSGANVLTF
CDR3nt: TGTGCCAGCAGCCCTCCGACAGGGAAGGGGTCTGGGGCCAACGTCCTGACTTTC
v_gene: TRBV7-9
j_gene: TRBJ2-6
len: 18
abundance: NA
d_gene: TRBD1

CDR3aa: CSARSTLRGGVDTQYF
CDR3nt: TGCAGTGCTAGATCAACCCTGCGGGGGGGAGTAGATACGCAGTATTTT
v_gene: TRBV20-1
j_gene: TRBJ2-3
len: 16
abundance: NA
d_gene: TRBD2

CDR3aa: CSGWQGTGQYF
CDR3nt: TGCAGCGGGTGGCAGGGTACGGGGCAGTACTTC
v_gene: TRBV29-1
j_gene: TRBJ2-7
len: 11
abundance: NA
d_gene: NA

CDR3aa: CASSGRNANTGELFF
CDR3nt: TGTGCCAGCAGTGGACGGAACGCGAACACCGGGGAGCTGTTTTTT
v_gene: TRBV3-1
j_gene: TRBJ2-2
len: 15
abundance: NA
d_gene: NA

CDR3aa: CASSPKTPGQGIEEQYF
CDR3nt: TGTGCCAGCAGCCCAAAAACCCCGGGACAGGGGATAGAGGAGCAGTACTTC
v_gene: TRBV5-4
j_gene: TRBJ2-7
len: 17
abundance: NA
d_gene: TRBD1

CDR3aa: CASRNQGVITDTQYF
CDR3nt: TGTGCCAGCAGGAACCAGGGGGTCATCACAGATACGCAGTATTTT
v_gene: TRBV28
j_gene: TRBJ2-3
len: 15
abundance: NA
d_gene: TRBD1

CDR3aa: CASSKTGTGGYTF
CDR3nt: TGTGCCAGCAGTAAGACAGGGACGGGTGGCTACACCTTC
v_gene: TRBV6-6
j_gene: TRBJ1-2
len: 13
abundance: NA
d_gene: TRBD1

CDR3aa: CASSSGIAYEQYF
CDR3nt: TGTGCCAGCAGTTCCGGGATCGCCTACGAGCAGTACTTC
v_gene: TRBV7-9
j_gene: TRBJ2-7
len: 13
abundance: NA
d_gene: NA

CDR3aa: CASSLFGGPETQYF
CDR3nt: TGTGCCAGCAGCTTATTTGGGGGTCCAGAGACCCAGTACTTC
v_gene: TRBV7-8
j_gene: TRBJ2-5
len: 14
abundance: NA
d_gene: NA

CDR3aa: CSAHTGQGDYGYTF
CDR3nt: TGCAGTGCTCACACAGGACAGGGGGACTATGGCTACACCTTC
v_gene: TRBV20-1
j_gene: TRBJ1-2
len: 14
abundance: NA
d_gene: TRBD1

CDR3aa: CASKKQGGNQPQHF
CDR3nt: TGTGCCAGCAAGAAACAGGGTGGCAATCAGCCCCAGCATTTT
v_gene: TRBV27
j_gene: TRBJ1-5
len: 14
abundance: NA
d_gene: NA

CDR3aa: CASSGQGHTEAFF
CDR3nt: TGTGCCAGCAGTGGACAGGGACACACTGAAGCTTTCTTT
v_gene: TRBV25-1
j_gene: TRBJ1-1
len: 13
abundance: NA
d_gene: TRBD1

CDR3aa: CASSTRDPGVETQYF
CDR3nt: TGTGCCAGCTCAACCCGGGACCCCGGAGTGGAGACCCAGTACTTC
v_gene: TRBV18
j_gene: TRBJ2-5
len: 15
abundance: NA
d_gene: NA

CDR3aa: CASSPGRSSTEAFF
CDR3nt: TGTGCCAGCAGCCCCGGCAGGAGCTCCACTGAAGCTTTCTTT
v_gene: TRBV7-3
j_gene: TRBJ1-1
len: 14
abundance: NA
d_gene: NA

CDR3aa: CSARGPTLNTEAFF
CDR3nt: TGCAGTGCTAGAGGGCCCACCTTGAACACTGAAGCTTTCTTT
v_gene: TRBV20-1
j_gene: TRBJ1-1
len: 14
abundance: NA
d_gene: NA

CDR3aa: CASSQGQSAYEQYF
CDR3nt: TGCGCCAGCAGCCAAGGGCAGAGCGCCTACGAGCAGTACTTC
v_gene: TRBV4-3
j_gene: TRBJ2-7
len: 14
abundance: NA
d_gene: NA

CDR3aa: CASSLAGAYNEQFF
CDR3nt: TGTGCCAGCAGCTTAGCGGGGGCGTACAATGAGCAGTTCTTC
v_gene: TRBV11-1
j_gene: TRBJ2-1
len: 14
abundance: NA
d_gene: NA

CDR3aa: CASSPGRVRFVQYF
CDR3nt: TGTGCCAGCAGCCCCGGCAGGGTGCGGTTTGTTCAGTACTTC
v_gene: TRBV6-5
j_gene: TRBJ2-4
len: 14
abundance: once
d_gene: NA

CDR3aa: CASSPPGSSGANVLTF
CDR3nt: TGTGCCAGCAGCCCCCCCGGCAGCTCTGGGGCCAACGTCCTGACTTTC
v_gene: TRBV9
j_gene: TRBJ2-6
len: 16
abundance: once
d_gene: NA

CDR3aa: CASSVTGGTETQYF
CDR3nt: TGTGCCAGCAGCGTAACAGGGGGGACGGAGACCCAGTACTTC
v_gene: TRBV7-2
j_gene: TRBJ2-5
len: 14
abundance: NA
d_gene: TRBD1

CDR3aa: CATSTTMYEQFF
CDR3nt: TGTGCCACCAGCACCACAATGTATGAGCAGTTCTTC
v_gene: TRBV15
j_gene: TRBJ2-1
len: 12
abundance: NA
d_gene: NA

CDR3aa: CASSEGAYYEQYF
CDR3nt: TGTGCCAGCAGTGAGGGGGCCTACTACGAGCAGTACTTC
v_gene: TRBV25-1
j_gene: TRBJ2-7
len: 13
abundance: NA
d_gene: NA

CDR3aa: CATSAVSGANVLTF
CDR3nt: TGTGCCACCTCGGCGGTTTCCGGGGCCAACGTCCTGACTTTC
v_gene: TRBV5-4
j_gene: TRBJ2-6
len: 14
abundance: NA
d_gene: NA

CDR3aa: CAISAGNQPQHF
CDR3nt: TGTGCCATCAGTGCGGGTAATCAGCCCCAGCATTTT
v_gene: TRBV10-3
j_gene: TRBJ1-5
len: 12
abundance: NA
d_gene: NA

CDR3aa: CASSVGLARTDTQYF
CDR3nt: TGTGCCAGCAGCGTGGGACTAGCCCGCACAGATACGCAGTATTTT
v_gene: TRBV2
j_gene: TRBJ2-3
len: 15
abundance: NA
d_gene: TRBD2

CDR3aa: CASSLGGGLDTQYF
CDR3nt: TGTGCCAGCAGCTTAGGAGGAGGGTTAGATACGCAGTATTTT
v_gene: TRBV7-7
j_gene: TRBJ2-3
len: 14
abundance: NA
d_gene: NA

CDR3aa: CASSHRDSVAGNYGYTF
CDR3nt: TGCGCCAGCAGCCACCGGGACAGCGTAGCCGGGAACTATGGCTACACCTTC
v_gene: TRBV4-3
j_gene: TRBJ1-2
len: 17
abundance: few
d_gene: TRBD1

CDR3aa: CASSLGGSYNEQFF
CDR3nt: TGTGCCAGCAGCCTCGGCGGGTCCTACAATGAGCAGTTCTTC
v_gene: TRBV5-4
j_gene: TRBJ2-1
len: 14
abundance: few
d_gene: NA

CDR3aa: CASSGNNSPLHF
CDR3nt: TGTGCCAGCAGCGGGAATAATTCACCCCTCCACTTT
v_gene: TRBV9
j_gene: TRBJ1-6
len: 12
abundance: NA
d_gene: NA

CDR3aa: CASRPRTGSSGANVLTF
CDR3nt: TGTGCCAGCAGACCCCGGACAGGCTCCTCTGGGGCCAACGTCCTGACTTTC
v_gene: TRBV4-2
j_gene: TRBJ2-6
len: 17
abundance: NA
d_gene: TRBD1

CDR3aa: CSVGGGSTEAFF
CDR3nt: TGCAGCGTGGGAGGGGGATCCACTGAAGCTTTCTTT
v_gene: TRBV29-1
j_gene: TRBJ1-1
len: 12
abundance: NA
d_gene: NA

CDR3aa: CASSLEPSSYEQYF
CDR3nt: TGTGCCAGCAGCTTAGAGCCCAGCTCCTACGAGCAGTACTTC
v_gene: TRBV7-3
j_gene: TRBJ2-7
len: 14
abundance: NA
d_gene: NA

CDR3aa: CASSLVSRFETQYF
CDR3nt: TGTGCCAGCAGCTTAGTTTCTAGATTCGAGACCCAGTACTTC
v_gene: TRBV11-2
j_gene: TRBJ2-5
len: 14
abundance: NA
d_gene: NA

CDR3aa: CSVGTGNRNSPLHF
CDR3nt: TGCAGCGTTGGAACGGGGAATCGGAATTCACCCCTCCACTTT
v_gene: TRBV29-1
j_gene: TRBJ1-6
len: 14
abundance: NA
d_gene: NA

CDR3aa: CASSYSGQGSAEAFF
CDR3nt: TGTGCCAGCAGTTACTCGGGACAGGGTAGCGCTGAAGCTTTCTTT
v_gene: TRBV6-5
j_gene: TRBJ1-1
len: 15
abundance: NA
d_gene: TRBD1